These T cell receptor beta chains were read from a single sample in a study of cytomegalovirus exposure and HLA in healthy donors. TCRdb keeps only in-frame clones here, not all; method: immunoSEQ multiplex PCR. Its listing shows around 65,000 clones. Material for sequencing was PBMCs. Receptor source: a young man in good health and CMV-seropositive. The CDR3 runs from the conserved cysteine through the conserved F or W. The order of the fields is V gene, J gene, CDR3 protein.

v_call: TRBV5-5
j_call: TRBJ2-7
cdr3_aa: CASSFRDTYEQYF

v_call: TRBV9
j_call: TRBJ2-7
cdr3_aa: CASSVGAGTYEQYF

v_call: TRBV5-8
j_call: TRBJ2-5
cdr3_aa: CASSLRGTQETQYF

v_call: TRBV9
j_call: TRBJ1-1
cdr3_aa: CASSVGGATEAFF

v_call: TRBV30
j_call: TRBJ2-3
cdr3_aa: CAWRRTSGFTDKQYF

v_call: TRBV28
j_call: TRBJ1-2
cdr3_aa: CASSFPGQRQGYTF

v_call: TRBV6-1
j_call: TRBJ1-3
cdr3_aa: CASSEGQRGNTIYF

v_call: TRBV29-1
j_call: TRBJ1-1
cdr3_aa: CSVEDLQGVGTEAFF

v_call: TRBV5-6
j_call: TRBJ2-5
cdr3_aa: CASSWLGQGLQETQYF

v_call: TRBV5-1
j_call: TRBJ2-1
cdr3_aa: CASSTGTSGRGGIDEQFF

v_call: TRBV4-2
j_call: TRBJ2-6
cdr3_aa: CASSQGANSGANVLTF

v_call: TRBV29-1
j_call: TRBJ2-3
cdr3_aa: CSVETGVDTQYF

v_call: TRBV18
j_call: TRBJ2-7
cdr3_aa: CASSPVGGAHEQYF

v_call: TRBV4-1
j_call: TRBJ2-5
cdr3_aa: CASSPWTSGGGQETQYF

v_call: TRBV5-4
j_call: TRBJ1-1
cdr3_aa: CARSQNTEAFF

v_call: TRBV15
j_call: TRBJ1-5
cdr3_aa: CATSSLIDRGGQPQHF

v_call: TRBV18
j_call: TRBJ2-7
cdr3_aa: CASSPPSGRWEQYF

v_call: TRBV6-5
j_call: TRBJ1-5
cdr3_aa: CASRGGAWDQPQHF

v_call: TRBV30
j_call: TRBJ1-2
cdr3_aa: CACPDGAKVYGYTF

v_call: TRBV5-1
j_call: TRBJ2-1
cdr3_aa: CASSAVLGRNEQFF

v_call: TRBV27
j_call: TRBJ2-7
cdr3_aa: CASTPRTSGRPSYEQYF

v_call: TRBV5-1
j_call: TRBJ1-6
cdr3_aa: CASSHRDSNSPLHF

v_call: TRBV4-1
j_call: TRBJ2-5
cdr3_aa: CASSQDSGIAGRQETQYF

v_call: TRBV6-5
j_call: TRBJ2-7
cdr3_aa: CASSYSASTISYEQYF

v_call: TRBV25-1
j_call: TRBJ2-5
cdr3_aa: CASASLTGMETQYF

v_call: TRBV18
j_call: TRBJ1-5
cdr3_aa: CASSPGQGSNQPQHF

v_call: TRBV19
j_call: TRBJ2-5
cdr3_aa: CASSILDRASAETQYF

v_call: TRBV5-1
j_call: TRBJ2-1
cdr3_aa: CASSLGRETIDNNEQFF

v_call: TRBV4-1
j_call: TRBJ2-7
cdr3_aa: CASSQPNRDRAYEQYF

v_call: TRBV19
j_call: TRBJ1-5
cdr3_aa: CATPTRRYSNQPQHF

v_call: TRBV4-1
j_call: TRBJ2-1
cdr3_aa: CASSQTLDSYNEQFF